This TCR beta chain came from a study of blood T cell repertoires in COVID-19. Study details: Some COVID-19 samples were acute and others convalescent; all came from the United States, Italy and Spain. Sources were T cells, B-cell-depleted T cells, or PBMCs; the material itself was cDNA or gDNA.

In the authors' methods: Reference gene primer amplification yielded estimated nucleated cell counts. Data came from immunoSEQ multiplex PCR; TCRdb stores just in-frame clones and leaves some out. V and J calls and clone size are given by that table; D and trimming were obtained from the DNA. The table includes under 200,000 clones, approximately 87% detected once. Sequencing was performed on peripheral blood. The sequence was collected from a woman between 65 and 79 years old with acute or convalescent COVID-19.

CDR3 residues: CASSNQGEKLFF. The CDR3 nucleotides are TGTGCCAGCTCTAACCAGGGGGAAAAACTGTTTTTT. The chain carries TRBV2 and TRBJ1-4; a weak D match, TRBD1 (6 bases). Germline V lookup: CDR1 SNHLY, CDR2 FYNNEI. Trimming removed 8 bases from V and 8 bases from J, with 12 bases in between. The CDR3 is 12 amino acids.